The clone carrying this T cell receptor beta chain appeared many times. TCRdb re-called the RT-PCR reads with MiXCR, one entry per CDR3 protein. This table has some 550,000 distinct CDR3 sequences, under 30% appearing once. CDR3 size: 14 residues. V lost 4 bases and J lost 2; bases outside the gene matches: 2. Germline lookup yields CDR1 LGHNA and CDR2 YNFKEQ. This sample was taken from a study of response to subunit inactivated influenza vaccine. The same specimen was also included in a second study, on T cells expressing NK-cell markers. That work adds: For TCR beta, cDNA was produced by 5'RACE template switching with UMIs. The share of CD8+ T cells held by dominant NKG2C+ clonotypes was about 1.0-7.5% in roughly 6 donors.

The source of this sequence is a middle-aged man who received an inactivated influenza vaccine. Here the sequenced sample was CD4+ T cells sorted from PBMCs, taken 12 days after vaccination. The genes are TRBV4-2 and TRBJ2-7; 10 positions match TRBD1. The CDR3 DNA is TGTGCCAGCAGCCCCGACAGGGGGCCCTACGAGCAGTACTTC. Translating gives CASSPDRGPYEQYF.